The 11 T cell receptor beta chains listed next were all sequenced from one sample in a study of blood T cell repertoires in COVID-19. This table comes from immunoSEQ multiplex PCR, and its TCRdb copy is limited to in-frame clones, with some not included. Seen here are roughly 250,000 clones, around 82% observed once, and the top ten hold 4% to 6%. The sequenced sample consisted of peripheral blood. Receptors originate from a woman aged 80 or older with active or convalescent COVID-19.

The sample holds a few counts of this clone. The chain is built from TRBV5-4 and TRBJ1-4; tentative D call: TRBD1 (6 bases). The CDR3 spans 14 residues. Deletions cut 4 bases from V and 4 bases from J, with 11 bases between. Germline V lookup: CDR1 SGHNT, CDR2 YYREEE (reference sequence). CDR3 sequence reads: CASSLRGDNEKLFF. In nucleotides, the CDR3 is TGTGCCAGCAGCCTCAGGGGTGATAATGAAAAACTGTTTTTT.

The chain is built from TRBV2 and TRBJ2-1; D may be TRBD2 (6 bases). This CDR3 spans 14 amino acids. Germline V gene data show CDR1 as SNHLY and CDR2 as FYNNEI. V was shortened by 3 bases and J by 7 bases, with 13 bases between the two germline ends. In nucleotides, the CDR3 is TGTGCCAGCAGTGACAGCGGGCGGCGGAATGAGCAGTTCTTC. Its translation is CASSDSGRRNEQFF.

V and J are TRBV3-1 (or the pseudogene TRBV3-2) and TRBJ2-2, with 10 positions matching TRBD2. Trimming cost V 1 base and J 7 bases; bases outside gene matches: 6. Germline assignment: CDR1 LGHDT and CDR2 YNNKEL (reference sequence). The CDR3 loop spans 16 amino acids. CDR3 coding DNA: TGTGCCAGCAGCCAAGTTCTAGCGGGAGAGGTCGGGGAGCTGTTTTTT. As protein: CASSQVLAGEVGELFF.

The chain combines TRBV6-6 with TRBJ1-3; D gene ambiguous. V gave up 6 bases and J gave up 2 bases, with 11 bases separating them. Per germline, CDR1 MNHNY and CDR2 SVGAGI (reference sequence). The CDR3 is made up of 14 amino acids. This chain's CDR3 is CASRTRGAGNTIYF. The CDR3 DNA reads TGTGCCAGCAGGACCCGGGGTGCTGGAAACACCATATATTTT.

This clone was recorded only once. The chain employs TRBV6-6 and TRBJ2-5; possible D gene TRBD1, 6 bases. Germline CDR1 MNHNY, CDR2 SVGAGI (reference sequence). V was shortened by 7 bases and J by 0 bases, with 12 bases between the two germline ends. CDR3 length equals 14 residues. The CDR3 here is CASTLNRDQETQYF. DNA for the CDR3: TGTGCCAGCACCTTAAACAGGGACCAAGAGACCCAGTACTTC.

This rearrangement joins TRBV7-4 to TRBJ2-1, with D hard to call. The CDR3 extends over 15 amino acids. CDR1 is SGHVT, CDR2 SQSDAQ, per germline. Trimming shortened V by 6 bases and J by 0 bases, and 12 bases separated the two germline ends. The chain's CDR3 is CASRLAESSYNEQFF. CDR3 nucleotide sequence: TGTGCCAGCAGACTTGCGGAGAGCTCCTACAATGAGCAGTTCTTC.

This clone has just a few counts. V and J are TRBV2 and TRBJ2-5, with a weak D call TRBD2 (6 bases). Trimming removed 6 bases from V and 5 bases from J, with 10 bases in between. From germline, CDR1 is SNHLY and CDR2 FYNNEI. This CDR3 is 12 amino acids long. The CDR3 here is CASRGEVETQYF. CDR3 nucleotides: TGTGCCAGCAGGGGGGAGGTCGAGACCCAGTACTTC.

This chain joins TRBV27 and TRBJ2-7; 8 bases match TRBD2. This CDR3 spans 15 amino acids. CDR1 MNHEY and CDR2 SMNVEV come from the germline V gene (reference sequence). The V segment lost 2 bases and the J segment 3 bases; nucleotides outside the gene matches: 6. The CDR3, as DNA: TGTGCCAGCAGTTTAAGGTGGACTAGCCTCTACGAGCAGTACTTC. This translates into CASSLRWTSLYEQYF.

This clone was seen a handful of times. V and J are TRBV10-1 and TRBJ1-6; no reliable D call. CDR3 length: 13 amino acids. The germline V and J ends were trimmed by 0 bases and 8 bases, with 5 bases remaining between them. Germline CDR1 is WNHNN and CDR2 is SYGVQD (reference sequence). The CDR3: CASSESSYSPLHF. The CDR3 DNA sequence: TGCGCCAGCAGTGAGTCATCGTATTCACCCCTCCACTTT.

The chain recombines TRBV2 with TRBJ2-1, with 13 bases fitting TRBD2. Germline V gene sequence: CDR1 SNHLY, CDR2 FYNNEI. This CDR3 contains 14 residues. V shed 5 bases and J 5 bases; nucleotides not matched to a gene: 0. CDR3 in amino acids: CASSTSGGDNEQFF. As DNA, the CDR3 is TGTGCCAGCAGTACTAGCGGGGGGGACAATGAGCAGTTCTTC.

This CDR3 reads CASSGGTGVGNQPQHF. CDR3 bases: TGTGCCAGCAGTGGCGGGACAGGGGTTGGCAATCAGCCCCAGCATTTT. This chain uses TRBV6-1 with TRBJ1-5; 10 bases agree with TRBD1. Germline CDR1 and CDR2: MNHNS and SASEGT. This CDR3 spans 16 amino acids. The ends lost 4 bases at V and 2 bases at J; junction bases unmatched: 5.